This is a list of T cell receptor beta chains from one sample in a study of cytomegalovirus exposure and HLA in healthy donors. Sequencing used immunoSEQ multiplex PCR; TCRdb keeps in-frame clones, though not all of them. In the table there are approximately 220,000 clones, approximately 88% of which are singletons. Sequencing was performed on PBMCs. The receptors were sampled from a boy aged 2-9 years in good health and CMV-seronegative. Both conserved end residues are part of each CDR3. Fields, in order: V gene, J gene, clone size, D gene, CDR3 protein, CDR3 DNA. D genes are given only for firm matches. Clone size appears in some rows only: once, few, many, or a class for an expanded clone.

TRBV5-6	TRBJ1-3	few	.	CASSLDFSGNTIYF	TGTGCCAGCAGCTTGGACTTCTCTGGAAACACCATATATTTT
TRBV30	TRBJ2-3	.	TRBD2	CAWSEGGRTDTQYF	TGTGCCTGGAGTGAGGGAGGGCGTACAGATACGCAGTATTTT
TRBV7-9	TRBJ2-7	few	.	CASSLGASVSYEQYF	TGTGCCAGCAGCTTAGGGGCTAGCGTATCCTACGAGCAGTACTTC
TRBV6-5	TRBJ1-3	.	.	CASSYAVSGNTIYF	TGTGCCAGCAGTTACGCGGTATCTGGAAACACCATATATTTT
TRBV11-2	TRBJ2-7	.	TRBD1	CASSLEGQGVEQYF	TGTGCCAGCAGCTTAGAGGGACAGGGTGTGGAGCAGTACTTC
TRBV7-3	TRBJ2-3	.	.	CASSPGGGTDTQYF	TGTGCCAGCAGCCCGGGGGGCGGCACAGATACGCAGTATTTT
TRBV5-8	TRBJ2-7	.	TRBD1	CASSLGQGVYEQYF	TGTGCCAGCAGCCTTGGACAGGGGGTTTACGAGCAGTACTTC
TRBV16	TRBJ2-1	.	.	CASSQPVNEQFF	TGTGCCAGCAGCCAACCGGTCAATGAGCAGTTCTTC
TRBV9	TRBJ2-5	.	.	CASSPFKGTSETQYF	TGTGCCAGCAGCCCTTTTAAAGGGACATCAGAGACCCAGTACTTC
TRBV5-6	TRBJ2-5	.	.	CASSSRPWQLRVEGTQYF	TGTGCCAGCAGCTCGAGGCCTTGGCAGCTGAGGGTCGAAGGGACCCAGTACTTC
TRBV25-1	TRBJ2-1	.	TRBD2	CASSGPYGGRHNEQFF	TGTGCCAGCAGTGGGCCTTACGGGGGGAGGCACAATGAGCAGTTCTTC
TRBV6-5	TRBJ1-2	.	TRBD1	CASSRQGDYYGYTF	TGTGCCAGCAGCAGACAGGGAGATTACTATGGCTACACCTTC